Shown below are 8 T cell receptor beta chains from a single sample sequenced in a study of Graves' ophthalmopathy and Graves' hyperthyroidism. RNA transcripts were the template, and TCR beta CDR3 regions were amplified from them. Second-round multiplex PCR followed a first-round RT-PCR using HTBI primers. TCRdb independently ran MiXCR on the multiplex PCR reads; one entry per CDR3 protein. The sample lists over a million distinct CDR3 sequences, 36% seen once, with around 10% in the top ten. Specimen: peripheral blood or thyroid tissue (not recorded which). The origin of the receptors is an adult man with Graves' hyperthyroidism.

This clonotype was counted many times. The chain joins TRBV2 to TRBJ1-2, with D hard to call. V was pared by 1 base and J by 0 bases, with 9 bases between. The CDR3 length is 15 residues. Germline V lookup: CDR1 SNHLY, CDR2 FYNNEI. The CDR3 sequence is CASSEEGLTNYGYTF. Written as DNA, the CDR3 is TGTGCCAGCAGTGAAGAAGGACTGACTAACTATGGCTACACCTTC.

The rearrangement joins TRBV7-2 to TRBJ2-7; 9 bases are a match to TRBD2. V shed 6 bases, J shed 3 bases, and the junction held 6 bases outside the gene matches. In germline, CDR1 is SGHTA, CDR2 FQGNSA. The CDR3 runs to 14 residues. CDR3 residues: CASSYSGSHYEQYF. The CDR3 DNA is TGTGCCAGCAGTTATAGCGGGAGTCACTACGAGCAGTACTTC.

The chain couples TRBV13 to TRBJ1-4; D gene ambiguous. Germline V gives CDR1 PRHDT, CDR2 FYEKMQ (reference sequence). This CDR3 has 16 residues. Trimming removed 5 bases from V and 0 bases from J, with 13 bases in between. The CDR3 spells CASSPGGAATNEKLFF. The CDR3 coding sequence is TGTGCCAGCAGCCCGGGTGGCGCGGCAACTAATGAAAAACTGTTTTTT.

This rearrangement joins TRBV11-2 to TRBJ1-2; 10 nucleotides agree with TRBD1. This CDR3 region has 16 residues. J was trimmed by 1 base and V by 6 bases; bases with no gene match: 8. The germline V gene encodes CDR1 SGHAT and CDR2 FQNNGV. The CDR3 protein is CASRSGTGDNNYGYTF. Written as DNA, the CDR3 is TGTGCCAGCAGGTCTGGGACAGGGGATAATAACTATGGCTACACCTTC. Using reference TRBV11-2 and TRBJ1-2 for the parts outside the CDR3, the full variable domain is EAGVAQSPRYKIIEKRQSVAFWCNPISGHATLYWYQQILGQGPKLLIQFQNNGVVDDSQLPKDRFSAERLKGVDSTLKIQPAKLEDSAVYLCASRSGTGDNNYGYTFGSGTRLTVV.

Ten or more counts support this clonotype. V and J are TRBV9 and TRBJ1-4; D is unresolved. CDR1 and CDR2 from the germline V gene are SGDLS and YYNGEE. This CDR3 has 15 residues. V lost 2 bases and J 1 base, leaving 9 bases between the germline ends. The CDR3 sequence is CASSVHGETNEKLFF. For the CDR3, the DNA is TGTGCCAGCAGCGTCCACGGAGAAACTAATGAAAAACTGTTTTTT. Using reference TRBV9 and TRBJ1-4 for the parts outside the CDR3, the full variable domain is DSGVTQTPKHLITATGQRVTLRCSPRSGDLSVYWYQQSLDQGLQFLIQYYNGEERAKGNILERFSAQQFPDLHSELNLSSLELGDSALYFCASSVHGETNEKLFFGSGTQLSVL.

The table lists this clonotype with a few counts. The gene calls are TRBV3-1 and TRBJ2-7, with TRBD2 as a possible D gene (5 bases). Germline V gene lookup returns CDR1 LGHDT and CDR2 YNNKEL (reference sequence). The V and J ends lost 1 base and 2 bases respectively, with 9 bases between them. The CDR3 totals 14 residues. The CDR3 sequence is CASSQGSVTYEQYF. In nucleotides, the CDR3 is TGTGCCAGCAGCCAAGGTAGCGTCACCTACGAGCAGTACTTC.

The chain recombines TRBV12-3 or TRBV12-4 with TRBJ2-7; TRBD2 aligns across 12 bases. Unmatched junction bases numbered 6, after V lost 6 bases and J lost 0 bases. The CDR3 consists of 16 residues. CDR3 sequence: CASSWASGGDSYEQYF. CDR3 nucleotide sequence: TGTGCCAGCAGCTGGGCTAGCGGGGGGGACTCCTACGAGCAGTACTTC.

J is TRBJ2-2 and V is TRBV4-3, with TRBD1 matching 10 bases. The CDR3 loop spans 15 amino acids. Unmatched junction bases numbered 5, after V lost 2 bases and J lost 8 bases. Germline V gene data show CDR1 as LGHNA and CDR2 as YSLEER. CDR3 DNA: TGCGCCAGCAGCCAACCGGGACAGGGGTCGGGGGAGCTGTTTTTT. Amino acids: CASSQPGQGSGELFF.